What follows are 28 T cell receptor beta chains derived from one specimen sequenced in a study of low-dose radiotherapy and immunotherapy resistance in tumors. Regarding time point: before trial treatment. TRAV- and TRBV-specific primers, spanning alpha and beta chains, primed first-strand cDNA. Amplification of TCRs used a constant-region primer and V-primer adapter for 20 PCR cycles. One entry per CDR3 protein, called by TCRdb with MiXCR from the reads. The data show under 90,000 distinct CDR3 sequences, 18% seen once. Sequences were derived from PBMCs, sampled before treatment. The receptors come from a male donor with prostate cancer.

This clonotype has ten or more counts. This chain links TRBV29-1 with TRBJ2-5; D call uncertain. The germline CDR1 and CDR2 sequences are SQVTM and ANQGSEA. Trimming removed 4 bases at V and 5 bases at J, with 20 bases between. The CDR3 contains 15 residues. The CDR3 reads CSVGFSSKKGETQYF. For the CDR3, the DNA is TGCAGCGTTGGCTTTTCCAGCAAAAAAGGGGAGACCCAGTACTTC. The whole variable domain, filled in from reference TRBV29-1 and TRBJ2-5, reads SAVISQKPSRDICQRGTSLTIQCQVDSQVTMMFWYRQQPGQSLTLIATANQGSEATYESGFVIDKFPISRPNLTFSTLTVSNMSPEDSSIYLCSVGFSSKKGETQYFGPGTRLLVL.

CDR3 protein: CASSPRQGSPGELFF. The CDR3 DNA reads TGCGCCAGCAGCCCCCGACAGGGCAGCCCCGGGGAGCTGTTTTTT. The genes are TRBV5-1 and TRBJ2-2; TRBD1 matches at 7 bases. This CDR3 has 15 amino acids. The germline gives CDR1 SGHRS, CDR2 YFSETQ. Unmatched junction bases numbered 9, after V lost 4 bases and J lost 6 bases.

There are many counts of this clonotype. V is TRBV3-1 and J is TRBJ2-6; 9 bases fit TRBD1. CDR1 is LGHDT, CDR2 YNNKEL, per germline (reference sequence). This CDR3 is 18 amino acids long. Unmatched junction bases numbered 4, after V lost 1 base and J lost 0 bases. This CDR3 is CASSQGGQGNSGANVLTF. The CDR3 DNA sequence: TGTGCCAGCAGCCAAGGGGGACAGGGTAACTCTGGGGCCAACGTCCTGACTTTC.

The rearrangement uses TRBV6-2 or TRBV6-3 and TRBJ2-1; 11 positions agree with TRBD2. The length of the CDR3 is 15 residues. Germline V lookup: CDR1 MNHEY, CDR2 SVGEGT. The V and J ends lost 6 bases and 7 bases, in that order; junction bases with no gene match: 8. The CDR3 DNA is TGTGCCAGCAGACGGCTAGCGGGGGGCTTGAATGAGCAGTTCTTC. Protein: CASRRLAGGLNEQFF.

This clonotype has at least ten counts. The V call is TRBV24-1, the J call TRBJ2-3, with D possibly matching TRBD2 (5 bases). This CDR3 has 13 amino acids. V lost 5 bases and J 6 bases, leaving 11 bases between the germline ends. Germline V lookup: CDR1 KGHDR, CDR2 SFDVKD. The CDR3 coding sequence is TGTGCCACCAGTGGTAATAGAGGGGATACGCAGTATTTT. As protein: CATSGNRGDTQYF.

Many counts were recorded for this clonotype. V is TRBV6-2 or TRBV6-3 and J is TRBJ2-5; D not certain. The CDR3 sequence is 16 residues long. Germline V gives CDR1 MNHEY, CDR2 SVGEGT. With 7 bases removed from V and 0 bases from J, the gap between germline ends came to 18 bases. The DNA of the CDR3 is TGTGCCAGCAATGATCCGGGCATTATTCACCAAGAGACCCAGTACTTC. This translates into CASNDPGIIHQETQYF.

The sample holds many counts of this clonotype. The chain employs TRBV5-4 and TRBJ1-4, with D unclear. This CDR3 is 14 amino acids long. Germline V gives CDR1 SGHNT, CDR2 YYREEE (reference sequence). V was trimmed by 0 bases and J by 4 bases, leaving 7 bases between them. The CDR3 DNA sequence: TGTGCCAGCAGCTTGGGGGGTGTTAATGAAAAACTGTTTTTT. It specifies CASSLGGVNEKLFF.

The CDR3: CASSPGKYNEQFF. CDR3 coding DNA: TGTGCCAGCAGCCCCGGGAAGTACAATGAGCAGTTCTTC. The rearrangement joins TRBV11-3 to TRBJ2-1; D may be TRBD2 (5 bases). The germline V and J ends were trimmed by 5 bases and 4 bases, with 9 bases remaining between them. Germline CDR1 reads SGHNT; CDR2 reads YENEEA. This CDR3 is built from 13 residues.

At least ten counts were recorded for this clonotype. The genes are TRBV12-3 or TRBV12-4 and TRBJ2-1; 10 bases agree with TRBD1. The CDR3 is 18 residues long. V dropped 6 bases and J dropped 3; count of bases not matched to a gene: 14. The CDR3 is CASSLEGPGTGDYNEQFF. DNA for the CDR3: TGTGCCAGCAGCCTAGAGGGTCCCGGGACAGGGGACTACAATGAGCAGTTCTTC.

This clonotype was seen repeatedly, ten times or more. CDR3 bases: TGTGCCAGCAGCAAATACCCTAGCGGGGACAATGAGCAGTTCTTC. This codes for CASSKYPSGDNEQFF. This chain uses TRBV7-6 with TRBJ2-1, with 9 positions matching TRBD2. After removal of 5 bases from V and 5 bases from J, the junction contained 7 bases not matched to a gene. Per the germline V gene, CDR1 is SGHVS and CDR2 is FNYEAQ. The CDR3 is made up of 15 amino acids.

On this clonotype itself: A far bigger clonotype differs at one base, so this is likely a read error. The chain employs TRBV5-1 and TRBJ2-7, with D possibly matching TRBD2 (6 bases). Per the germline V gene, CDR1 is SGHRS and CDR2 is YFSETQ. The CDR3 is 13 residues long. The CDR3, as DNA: TGTGCCAGCAGCTTGGAACGATCGGGAGCGCAGTACTTC. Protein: CASSLERSGAQYF. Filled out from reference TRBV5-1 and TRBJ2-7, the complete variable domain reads KAGVTQTPRYLIKTRGQQVTLSCSPISGHRSVSWYQQTPGQGLQFLFEYFSETQRNKGNFPGRFSGRQFSNSRSEMNVSTLELGDSALYLCASSLERSGAQYFGPGTRLTVT.

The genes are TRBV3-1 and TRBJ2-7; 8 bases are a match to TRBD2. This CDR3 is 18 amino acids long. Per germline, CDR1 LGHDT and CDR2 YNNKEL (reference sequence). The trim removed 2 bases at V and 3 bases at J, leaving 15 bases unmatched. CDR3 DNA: TGTGCCAGCAGCCAATCATGGCCCCGGGGGGGGATCATCTACGAGCAGTACTTC. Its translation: CASSQSWPRGGIIYEQYF.

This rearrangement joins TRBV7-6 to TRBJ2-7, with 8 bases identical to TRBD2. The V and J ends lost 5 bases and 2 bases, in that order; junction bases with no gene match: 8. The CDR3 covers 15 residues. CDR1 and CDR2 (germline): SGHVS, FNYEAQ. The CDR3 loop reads CASSDRAGVPYEQYF. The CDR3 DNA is TGTGCCAGCAGCGACCGAGCGGGGGTCCCCTACGAGCAGTACTTC.

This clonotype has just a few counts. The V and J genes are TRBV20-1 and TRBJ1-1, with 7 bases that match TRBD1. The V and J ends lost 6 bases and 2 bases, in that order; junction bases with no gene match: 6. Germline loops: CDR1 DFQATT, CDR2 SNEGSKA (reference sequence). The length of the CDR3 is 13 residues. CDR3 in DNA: TGCAGTGCCGGGGGAGGGGGCAACACTGAAGCTTTCTTT. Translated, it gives CSAGGGGNTEAFF.

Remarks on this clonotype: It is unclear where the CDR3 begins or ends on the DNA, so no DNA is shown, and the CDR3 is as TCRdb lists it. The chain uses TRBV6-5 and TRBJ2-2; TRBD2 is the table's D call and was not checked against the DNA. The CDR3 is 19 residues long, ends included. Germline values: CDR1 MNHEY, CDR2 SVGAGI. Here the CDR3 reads CASREPGLVGPNTGELFFF.

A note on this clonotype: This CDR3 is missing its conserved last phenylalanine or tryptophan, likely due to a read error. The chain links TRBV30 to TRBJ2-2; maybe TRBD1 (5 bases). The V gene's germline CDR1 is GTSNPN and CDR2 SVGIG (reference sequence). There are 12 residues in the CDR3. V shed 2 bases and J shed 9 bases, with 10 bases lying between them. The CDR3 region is CAWSFRGRELFY. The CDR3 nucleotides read TGTGCCTGGAGTTTTAGGGGTCGGGAGCTGTTTTAT.

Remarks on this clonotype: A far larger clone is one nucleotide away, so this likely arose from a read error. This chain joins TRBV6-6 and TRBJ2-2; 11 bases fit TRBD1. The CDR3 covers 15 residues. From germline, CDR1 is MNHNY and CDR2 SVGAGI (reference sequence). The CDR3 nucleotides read TGTGCCAGCAGTCCGGACAGGGGGCACGGCGGGGAGCCGTTTTTT. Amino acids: CASSPDRGHGGEPFF.

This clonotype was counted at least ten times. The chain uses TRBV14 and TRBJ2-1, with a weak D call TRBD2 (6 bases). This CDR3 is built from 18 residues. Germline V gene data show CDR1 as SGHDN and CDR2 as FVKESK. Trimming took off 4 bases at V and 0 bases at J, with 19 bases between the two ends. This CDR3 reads CASSPTSHGPPSYNEQFF. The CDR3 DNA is TGTGCCAGCAGCCCGACTAGTCATGGTCCCCCCTCCTACAATGAGCAGTTCTTC.

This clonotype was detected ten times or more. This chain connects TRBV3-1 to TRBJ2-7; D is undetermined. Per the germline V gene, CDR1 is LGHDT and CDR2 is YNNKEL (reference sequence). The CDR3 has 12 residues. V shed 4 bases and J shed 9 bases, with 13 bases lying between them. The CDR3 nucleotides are TGTGCCAGCAGCCGTGCAGGCCTCGGGCAGTACTTC. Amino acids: CASSRAGLGQYF.

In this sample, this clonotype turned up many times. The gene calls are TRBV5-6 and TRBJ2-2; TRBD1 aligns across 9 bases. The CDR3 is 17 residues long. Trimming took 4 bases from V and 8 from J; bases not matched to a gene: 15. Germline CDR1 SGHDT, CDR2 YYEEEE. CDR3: CASSGGTGTGISGELFF. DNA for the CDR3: TGTGCCAGCAGCGGGGGGACCGGGACAGGGATTTCTGGGGAGCTGTTTTTT.

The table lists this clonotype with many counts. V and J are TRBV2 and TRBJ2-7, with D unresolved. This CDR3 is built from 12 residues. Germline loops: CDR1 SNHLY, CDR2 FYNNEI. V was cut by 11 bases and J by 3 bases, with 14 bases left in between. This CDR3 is CAGAKSHYEQYF. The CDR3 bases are TGTGCCGGCGCCAAGAGCCACTACGAGCAGTACTTC.

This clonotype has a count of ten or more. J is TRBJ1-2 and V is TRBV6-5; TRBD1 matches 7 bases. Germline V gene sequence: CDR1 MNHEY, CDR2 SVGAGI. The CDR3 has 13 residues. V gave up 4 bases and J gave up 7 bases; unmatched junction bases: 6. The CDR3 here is CASSFDREGGYTF. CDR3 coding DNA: TGTGCCAGCAGTTTCGACAGGGAGGGTGGCTACACCTTC.

CDR3 bases: TGTGCCAGCAGCTTAGGACAGGGCTCCTACAATGAGCAGTTCTTC. Translating gives CASSLGQGSYNEQFF. This chain links TRBV7-3 with TRBJ2-1, with TRBD1 matching 8 bases. V lost 2 bases and J lost 0; bases outside the gene matches: 0. There are 15 residues in the CDR3. The germline CDR1 and CDR2 sequences are SGHTA and FQGTGA.

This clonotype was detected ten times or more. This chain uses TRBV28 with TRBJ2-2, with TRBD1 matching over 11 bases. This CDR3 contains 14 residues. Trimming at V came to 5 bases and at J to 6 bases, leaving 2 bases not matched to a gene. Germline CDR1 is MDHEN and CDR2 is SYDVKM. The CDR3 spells CASSGQGAPGELFF. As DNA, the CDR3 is TGTGCCAGCAGTGGACAGGGGGCGCCCGGGGAGCTGTTTTTT.

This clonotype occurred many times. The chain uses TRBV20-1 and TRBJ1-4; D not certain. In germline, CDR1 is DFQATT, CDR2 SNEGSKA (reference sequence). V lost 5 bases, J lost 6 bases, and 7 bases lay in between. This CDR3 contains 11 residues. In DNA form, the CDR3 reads TGCAGTGCTGAGAGTGATGAAAAACTGTTTTTT. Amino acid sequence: CSAESDEKLFF.

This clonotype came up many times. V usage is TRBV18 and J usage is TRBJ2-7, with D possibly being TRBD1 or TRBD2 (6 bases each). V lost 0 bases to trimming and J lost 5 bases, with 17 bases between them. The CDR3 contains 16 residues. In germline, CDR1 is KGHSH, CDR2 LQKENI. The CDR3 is CASSPPVEGEFHEQYF. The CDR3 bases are TGTGCCAGCTCACCACCGGTGGAGGGGGAGTTCCACGAGCAGTACTTC.

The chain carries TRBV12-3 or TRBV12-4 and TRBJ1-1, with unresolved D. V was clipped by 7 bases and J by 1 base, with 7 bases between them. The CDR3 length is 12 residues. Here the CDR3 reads CASTNSNTEAFF. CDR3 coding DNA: TGTGCCAGCACCAATTCGAACACTGAAGCTTTCTTT.

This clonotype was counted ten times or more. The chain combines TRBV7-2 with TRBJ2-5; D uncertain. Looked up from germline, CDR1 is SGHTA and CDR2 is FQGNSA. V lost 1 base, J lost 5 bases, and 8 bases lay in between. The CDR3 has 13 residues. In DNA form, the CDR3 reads TGTGCCAGCAGCTTAGGGGTTACGGAGACCCAGTACTTC. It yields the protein CASSLGVTETQYF.